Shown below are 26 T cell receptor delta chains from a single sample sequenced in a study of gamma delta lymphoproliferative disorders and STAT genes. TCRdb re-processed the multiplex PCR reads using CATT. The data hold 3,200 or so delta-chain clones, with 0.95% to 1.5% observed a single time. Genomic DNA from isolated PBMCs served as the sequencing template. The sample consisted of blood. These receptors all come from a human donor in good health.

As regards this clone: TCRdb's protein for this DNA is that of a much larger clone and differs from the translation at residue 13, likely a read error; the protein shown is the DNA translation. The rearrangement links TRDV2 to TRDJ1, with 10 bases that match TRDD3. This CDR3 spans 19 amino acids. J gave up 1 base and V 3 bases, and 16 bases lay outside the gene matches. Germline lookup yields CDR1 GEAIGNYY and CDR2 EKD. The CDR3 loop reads CACDPLLVLGDGCTDKLIF. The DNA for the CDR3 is TGTGCCTGTGACCCCCTACTCGTACTGGGGGATGGATGCACCGATAAACTCATCTTT.

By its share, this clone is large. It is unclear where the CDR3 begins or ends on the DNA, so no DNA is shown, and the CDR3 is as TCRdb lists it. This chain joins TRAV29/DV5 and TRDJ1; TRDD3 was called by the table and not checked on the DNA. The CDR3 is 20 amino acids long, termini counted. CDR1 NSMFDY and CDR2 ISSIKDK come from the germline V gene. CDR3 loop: CSVLLCSKRRGDSYTDKLIF.

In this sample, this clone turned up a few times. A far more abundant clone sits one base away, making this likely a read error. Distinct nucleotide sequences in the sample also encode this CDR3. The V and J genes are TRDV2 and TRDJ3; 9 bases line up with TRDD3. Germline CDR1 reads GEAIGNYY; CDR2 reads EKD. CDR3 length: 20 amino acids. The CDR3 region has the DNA TGTGCCTGTGACCCTGTACTGGGGGAAGCCTACTCCTGGGACACCCGGCAGATGTTTTTC. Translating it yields CACDPVLGEAYSWDTRQMFF.

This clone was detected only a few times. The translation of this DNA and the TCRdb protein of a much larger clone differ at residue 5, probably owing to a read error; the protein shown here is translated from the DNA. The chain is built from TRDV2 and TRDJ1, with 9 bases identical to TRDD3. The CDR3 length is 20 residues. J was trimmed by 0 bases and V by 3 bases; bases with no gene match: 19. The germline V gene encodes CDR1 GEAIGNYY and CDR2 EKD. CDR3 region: CACDVVLGENPPPYTDKLIF. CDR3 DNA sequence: TGTGCCTGTGACGTCGTACTGGGGGAGAATCCCCCACCGTACACCGATAAACTCATCTTT.

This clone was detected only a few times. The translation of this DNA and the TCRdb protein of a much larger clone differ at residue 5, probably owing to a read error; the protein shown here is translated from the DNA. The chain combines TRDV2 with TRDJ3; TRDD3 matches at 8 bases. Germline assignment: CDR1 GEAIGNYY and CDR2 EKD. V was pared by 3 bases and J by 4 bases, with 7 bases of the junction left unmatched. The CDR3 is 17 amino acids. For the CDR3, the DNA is TGTGCCTGTGACGCCGTACTGGGGGTATGGGACACCCGACAGATGTTTTTC. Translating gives CACDAVLGVWDTRQMFF.

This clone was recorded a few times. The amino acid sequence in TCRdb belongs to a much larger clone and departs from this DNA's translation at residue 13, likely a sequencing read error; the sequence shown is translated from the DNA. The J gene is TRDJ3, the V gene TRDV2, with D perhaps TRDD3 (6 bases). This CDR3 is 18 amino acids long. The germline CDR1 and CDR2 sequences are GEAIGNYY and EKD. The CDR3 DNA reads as TGTGCCTGTGACACCCTTGGGGGCAGCTCCTGGGACAACCGACAGATGTTTTTC. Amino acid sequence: CACDTLGGSSWDNRQMFF.

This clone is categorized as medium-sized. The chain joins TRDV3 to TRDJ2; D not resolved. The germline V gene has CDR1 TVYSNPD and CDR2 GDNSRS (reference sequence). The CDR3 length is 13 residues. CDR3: CSISASSAAQLFF. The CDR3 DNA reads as TGTTCAATTTCGGCTTCTAGTGCAGCACAACTCTTCTTT.

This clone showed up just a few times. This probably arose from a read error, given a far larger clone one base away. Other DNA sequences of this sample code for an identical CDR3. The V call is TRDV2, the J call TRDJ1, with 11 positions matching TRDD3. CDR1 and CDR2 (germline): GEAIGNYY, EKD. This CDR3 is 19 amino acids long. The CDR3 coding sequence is TGTGCTTGTGACACGCTAAATGGGGGATACGCGTTTTCTGTCGATAAACTCATCTTT. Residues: CACDTLNGGYAFSVDKLIF.

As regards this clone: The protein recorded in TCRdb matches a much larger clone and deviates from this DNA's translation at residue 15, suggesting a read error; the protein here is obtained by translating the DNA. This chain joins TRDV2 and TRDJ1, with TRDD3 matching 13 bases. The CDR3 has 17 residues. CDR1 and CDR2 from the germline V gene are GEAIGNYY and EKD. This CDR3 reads CACDLLGDTSYTDKRIF. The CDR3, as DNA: TGTGCCTGTGACCTACTGGGGGATACGTCGTACACCGATAAACGCATCTTT.

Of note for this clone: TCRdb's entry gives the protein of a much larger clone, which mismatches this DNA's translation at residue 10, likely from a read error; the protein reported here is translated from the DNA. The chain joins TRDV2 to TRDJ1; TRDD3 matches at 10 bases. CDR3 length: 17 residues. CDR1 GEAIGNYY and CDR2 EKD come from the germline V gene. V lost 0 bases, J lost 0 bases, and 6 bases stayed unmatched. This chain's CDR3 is CACDTLLGDSYTDKLIF. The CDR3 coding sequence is TGTGCCTGTGACACCCTACTGGGGGATTCGTACACCGATAAACTCATCTTT.

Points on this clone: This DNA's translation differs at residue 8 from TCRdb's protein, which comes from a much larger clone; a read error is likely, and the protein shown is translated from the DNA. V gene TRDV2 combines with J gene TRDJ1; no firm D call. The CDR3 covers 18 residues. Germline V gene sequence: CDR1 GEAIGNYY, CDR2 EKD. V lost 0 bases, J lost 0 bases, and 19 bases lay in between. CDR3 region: CACDTLVDLSSYTDKLIF. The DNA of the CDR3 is TGTGCCTGTGACACCTTAGTGGACCTGAGCTCATACACCGATAAACTCATCTTT.

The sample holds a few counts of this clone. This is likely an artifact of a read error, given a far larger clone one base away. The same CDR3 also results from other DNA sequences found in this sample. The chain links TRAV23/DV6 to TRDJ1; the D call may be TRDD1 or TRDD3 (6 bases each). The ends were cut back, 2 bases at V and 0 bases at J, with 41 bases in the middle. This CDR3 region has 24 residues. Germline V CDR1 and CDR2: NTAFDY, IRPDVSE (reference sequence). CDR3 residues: CAASMRGKPTVVRRRNMYTDKLIF. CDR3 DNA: TGTGCAGCAAGTATGCGGGGGAAACCTACGGTCGTCAGGAGGAGAAATATGTACACCGATAAACTCATCTTT.

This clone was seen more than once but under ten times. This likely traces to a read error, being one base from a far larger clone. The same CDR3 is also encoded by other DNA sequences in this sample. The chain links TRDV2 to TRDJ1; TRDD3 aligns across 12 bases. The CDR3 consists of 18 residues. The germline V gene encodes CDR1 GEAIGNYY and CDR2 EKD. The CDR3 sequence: CACDPVLGDTTYTDKLIF. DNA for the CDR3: TGTGCCTGTGACCCCGTACTGGGGGATACCACGTACACTGATAAACTCATCTTT.

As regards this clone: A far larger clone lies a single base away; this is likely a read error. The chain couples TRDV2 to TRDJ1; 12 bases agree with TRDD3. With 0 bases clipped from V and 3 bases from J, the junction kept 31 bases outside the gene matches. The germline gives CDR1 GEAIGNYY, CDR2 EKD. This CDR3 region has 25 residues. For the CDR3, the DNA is TGTGCCTGTGACACCGTATCTATCCTTCCTTGGGTACTGGGGGATACAGTTGCTACTCCCGATAAACTCATCTTT. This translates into CACDTVSILPWVLGDTVATPDKLIF.

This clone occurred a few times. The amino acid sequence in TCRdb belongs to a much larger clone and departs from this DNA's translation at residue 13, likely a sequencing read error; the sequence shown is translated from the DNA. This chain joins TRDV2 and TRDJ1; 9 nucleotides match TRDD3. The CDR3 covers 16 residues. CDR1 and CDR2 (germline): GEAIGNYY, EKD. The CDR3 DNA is TGTGCCTGTGACAACCTACTGGGGGAGTACACCGATGAACTCATCTTT. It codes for CACDNLLGEYTDELIF.

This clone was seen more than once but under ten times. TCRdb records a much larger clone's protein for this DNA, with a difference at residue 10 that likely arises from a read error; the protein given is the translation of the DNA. CDR3 in amino acids: CACDLLGIQIYTDKLIF. CDR3 in DNA: TGTGCCTGTGACCTGTTGGGGATCCAAATTTACACCGATAAACTCATCTTT. The chain carries TRDV2 and TRDJ1, with a possible D match to TRDD3 (6 bases). The V and J ends lost 3 bases and 0 bases respectively, with 19 bases between them. Per the germline V gene, CDR1 is GEAIGNYY and CDR2 is EKD. This CDR3 has 17 residues.

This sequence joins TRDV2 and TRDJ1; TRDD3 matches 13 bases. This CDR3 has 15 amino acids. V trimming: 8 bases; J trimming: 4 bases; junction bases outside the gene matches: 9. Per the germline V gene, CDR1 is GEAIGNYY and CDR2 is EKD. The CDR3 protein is CASLLGDTRRDKLIF. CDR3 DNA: TGTGCCTCTTTACTGGGGGATACGCGCCGCGATAAACTCATCTTT.

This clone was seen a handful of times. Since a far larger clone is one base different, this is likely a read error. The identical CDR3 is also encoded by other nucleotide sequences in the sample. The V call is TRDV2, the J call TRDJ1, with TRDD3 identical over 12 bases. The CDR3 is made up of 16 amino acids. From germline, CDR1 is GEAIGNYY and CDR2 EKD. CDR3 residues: CACDVLGDTNTDKLIF. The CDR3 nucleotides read TGTGCTTGTGACGTACTGGGGGATACAAACACCGATAAACTCATCTTT.

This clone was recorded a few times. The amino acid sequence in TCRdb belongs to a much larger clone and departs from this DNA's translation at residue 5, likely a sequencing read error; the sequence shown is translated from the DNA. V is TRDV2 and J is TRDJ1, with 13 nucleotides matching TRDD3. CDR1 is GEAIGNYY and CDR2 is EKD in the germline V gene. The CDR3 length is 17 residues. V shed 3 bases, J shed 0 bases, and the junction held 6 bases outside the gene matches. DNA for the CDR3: TGTGCCTGTGACGCCGTACTGGGGGATACGCACACCGATAAACTCATCTTT. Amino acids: CACDAVLGDTHTDKLIF.

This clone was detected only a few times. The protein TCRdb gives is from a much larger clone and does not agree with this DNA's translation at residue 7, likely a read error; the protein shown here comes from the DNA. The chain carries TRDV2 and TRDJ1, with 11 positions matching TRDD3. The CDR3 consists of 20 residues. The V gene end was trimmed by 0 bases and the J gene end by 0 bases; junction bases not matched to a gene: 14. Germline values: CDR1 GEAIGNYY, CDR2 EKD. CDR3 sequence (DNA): TGTGCCTGTGACACCGTACCGCTGGGGGATACTTGGGGGTACACCGATAAACTCATCTTT. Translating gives CACDTVPLGDTWGYTDKLIF.

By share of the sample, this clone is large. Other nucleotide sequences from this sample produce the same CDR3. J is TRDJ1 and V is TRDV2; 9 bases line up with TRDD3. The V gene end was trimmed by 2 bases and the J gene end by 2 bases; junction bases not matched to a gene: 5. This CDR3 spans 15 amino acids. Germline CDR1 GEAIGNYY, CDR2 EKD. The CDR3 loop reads CACDSLGDFTDKLIF. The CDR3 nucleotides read TGTGCCTGTGACAGCCTGGGGGATTTTACCGATAAACTCATCTTT.

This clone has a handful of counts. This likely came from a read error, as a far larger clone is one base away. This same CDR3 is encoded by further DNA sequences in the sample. The CDR3 here is CACDTVSTLPWVLGDTVATPDKLIF. In nucleotides, the CDR3 is TGTGCCTGTGACACCGTATCTACCCTTCCCTGGGTACTGGGGGATACAGTTGCTACTCCCGATAAACTCATCTTT. The rearrangement joins TRDV2 to TRDJ1; 12 bases match TRDD3. In germline, CDR1 is GEAIGNYY, CDR2 EKD. This CDR3 spans 25 amino acids. The trim removed 0 bases at V and 3 bases at J, leaving 31 bases unmatched.

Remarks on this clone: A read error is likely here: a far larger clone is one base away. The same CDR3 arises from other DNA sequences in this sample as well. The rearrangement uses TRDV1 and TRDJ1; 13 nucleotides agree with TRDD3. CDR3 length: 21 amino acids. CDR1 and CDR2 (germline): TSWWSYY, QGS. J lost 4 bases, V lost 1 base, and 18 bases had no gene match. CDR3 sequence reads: CALGERATKEDWGIRDDKLIF. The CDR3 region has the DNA TGTGCTCTTGGGGAACGGGCTACGAAGGAGGACTGGGGGATACGGGACGATAAACTCATCTTT.

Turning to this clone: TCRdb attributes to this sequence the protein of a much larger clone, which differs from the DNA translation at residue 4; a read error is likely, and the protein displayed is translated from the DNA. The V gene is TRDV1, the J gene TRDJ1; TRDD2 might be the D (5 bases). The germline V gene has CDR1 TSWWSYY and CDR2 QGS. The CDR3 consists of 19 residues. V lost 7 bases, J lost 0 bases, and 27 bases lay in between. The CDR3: CALEDLFPRSTQYTDKLIF. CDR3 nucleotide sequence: TGTGCTCTTGAGGACCTCTTTCCTCGGTCAACTCAGTACACCGATAAACTCATCTTT.

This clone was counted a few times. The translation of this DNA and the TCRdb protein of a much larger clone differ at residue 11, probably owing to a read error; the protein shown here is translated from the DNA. CDR3 residues: CACDPLLVLGNGYTDKLIF. The CDR3 DNA reads as TGTGCCTGTGACCCCCTACTCGTACTGGGGAATGGATACACCGATAAACTCATCTTT. V is TRDV2 and J is TRDJ1; 7 nucleotides line up with TRDD3. Trimming at V came to 3 bases and at J to 0 bases, leaving 18 bases not matched to a gene. Germline V CDR1 and CDR2: GEAIGNYY, EKD. This CDR3 is built from 19 residues.

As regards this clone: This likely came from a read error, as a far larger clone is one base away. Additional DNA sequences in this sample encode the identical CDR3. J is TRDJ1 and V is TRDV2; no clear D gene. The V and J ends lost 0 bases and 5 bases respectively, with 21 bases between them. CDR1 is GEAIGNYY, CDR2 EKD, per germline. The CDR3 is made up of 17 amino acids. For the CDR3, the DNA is TGTGCCTGTGACACCGTAGGGAGTACCGGGGCCACAGATAAACTCATCTTT. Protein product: CACDTVGSTGATDKLIF.